The entry that follows covers one T cell receptor (beta chain) sequence. PCR amplification relied on 60 Vbeta primers (plus 13 Jbeta primers). In the authors' methods: About 12 million shared chains were among the 60 million to 80 million unique TCR beta chains that a later analysis counted. The table came from immunoSEQ multiplex PCR; TCRdb's copy has only in-frame clones and leaves some out. That table is the source of V, J and clone size, and D and trimming were worked out from the DNA. The data hold about 200,000 clones, with approximately 85% observed a single time. The data were taken from a study of cytomegalovirus exposure and HLA in healthy donors. The CDR3 is 14 residues long. Germline V lookup: CDR1 SGHAT, CDR2 FQDESV (reference sequence). The V gene end was trimmed by 5 bases and the J gene end by 6 bases; junction bases not matched to a gene: 8.

The chain couples TRBV11-1 to TRBJ2-7; 9 nucleotides line up with TRBD2. The sequencing input was PBMCs. The sequence was obtained from a woman in her forties or fifties in good health and CMV-seronegative. CDR3 protein: CASSPRTSVSEQYF. The CDR3 nucleotides are TGTGCCAGCAGCCCTCGGACTAGCGTAAGCGAGCAGTACTTC.